The 18 T cell receptor beta chains reported below all come from one sample, sequenced in a study of blood T cell repertoires in COVID-19. Profiled with immunoSEQ multiplex PCR; TCRdb holds only in-frame clones, not every one. The table has 350,000 to 550,000 clones, 85% to 90% seen once. The sequencing sample was made of peripheral blood. The receptors stem from a woman aged 25 to 39 with acute or convalescent COVID-19.

This clone occurred once. V usage is TRBV28 and J usage is TRBJ1-1, with D hard to call. The CDR3 has 12 amino acids. The V and J ends lost 6 bases and 6 bases respectively, with 11 bases between them. Looked up from germline, CDR1 is MDHEN and CDR2 is SYDVKM. The CDR3 DNA sequence: TGTGCCAGCAGCCCTACCGAACCTGAAGCTTTCTTT. Translated: CASSPTEPEAFF.

This clone was found once. This chain connects TRBV4-2 to TRBJ2-4; TRBD1 agrees at 9 bases. Germline V gene lookup returns CDR1 LGHNA and CDR2 YNFKEQ. The trim removed 0 bases at V and 9 bases at J, leaving 12 bases unmatched. The CDR3 extends over 17 amino acids. The CDR3 sequence: CASSQDQMRDREVIQYF. Here the CDR3 DNA reads TGTGCCAGCAGCCAAGATCAAATGAGGGACAGGGAAGTCATTCAGTACTTC.

The genes are TRBV11-2 and TRBJ2-3, with 7 bases aligning to TRBD1. Unmatched junction bases numbered 7, after V lost 4 bases and J lost 6 bases. Germline CDR1 is SGHAT and CDR2 is FQNNGV. The CDR3 consists of 14 residues. This CDR3 reads CASSSGQMGDTQYF. CDR3 DNA: TGTGCCAGCAGCTCGGGACAGATGGGGGATACGCAGTATTTT. The full variable domain, rest sourced from reference TRBV11-2 and TRBJ2-3, is EAGVAQSPRYKIIEKRQSVAFWCNPISGHATLYWYQQILGQGPKLLIQFQNNGVVDDSQLPKDRFSAERLKGVDSTLKIQPAKLEDSAVYLCASSSGQMGDTQYFGPGTRLTVL.

This clone was detected a few times. The J gene is TRBJ1-2, the V gene TRBV10-1, with D perhaps matching TRBD1 (5 bases). This CDR3 has 19 amino acids. Germline V gene data show CDR1 as WNHNN and CDR2 as SYGVQD (reference sequence). The germline V and J ends were trimmed by 11 bases and 4 bases, with 35 bases remaining between them. As DNA, the CDR3 is TGCGCCCCCGAAAGGGGAGGGATAGGGGATATTTGCGGGTTCTATGGCTACACCTTC. It translates to CAPERGGIGDICGFYGYTF.

The rearrangement links TRBV4-1 to TRBJ1-4, with D unresolved. Germline V gives CDR1 MGHRA, CDR2 YSYEKL. There are 15 residues in the CDR3. Trimming cost V 0 bases and J 8 bases, with 13 bases left between them. The CDR3 nucleotides are TGCGCCAGCAGCCAAGATAGTAGCTCTGGGGAAAAACTGTTTTTT. This encodes CASSQDSSSGEKLFF.

J is TRBJ1-6 and V is TRBV2; D is uncertain. V lost 4 bases and J 5 bases, leaving 12 bases between the germline ends. Germline CDR1 reads SNHLY; CDR2 reads FYNNEI. The CDR3 is made up of 15 amino acids. CDR3 amino acids: CASSAQAIDNSPLHF. CDR3 in DNA: TGTGCCAGCAGTGCTCAGGCTATAGATAATTCACCCCTCCACTTT.

V usage is TRBV5-5 and J usage is TRBJ1-3, with no clear D. The CDR3 sequence is 18 residues long. The ends were cut back, 1 base at V and 4 bases at J, with 21 bases in the middle. CDR1 and CDR2 from the germline V gene are SGHKS and YYEKEE (reference sequence). As DNA, the CDR3 is TGTGCCAGCAGCTTGTCTCCCTCGGCGTACTTACAGGGAAACACCATATATTTT. Translated: CASSLSPSAYLQGNTIYF.

This clone was recorded once. Different DNA sequences within this sample yield the same CDR3. The chain employs TRBV18 and TRBJ2-7, with 12 bases lining up with TRBD2. The germline gives CDR1 KGHSH, CDR2 LQKENI. The CDR3 totals 14 residues. J lost 4 bases, V lost 3 bases, and 1 base had no gene match. CDR3 residues: CASSPGTSGYEQYF. The DNA for the CDR3 is TGTGCCAGCTCACCGGGGACTAGCGGGTACGAGCAGTACTTC.

The V and J genes are TRBV9 and TRBJ2-3; 7 nucleotides agree with TRBD2. CDR1 and CDR2 from the germline V gene are SGDLS and YYNGEE. Trimming at V came to 0 bases and at J to 6 bases, leaving 10 bases not matched to a gene. This CDR3 spans 16 amino acids. The CDR3 region has the DNA TGTGCCAGCAGCGTAGTCGCGGGGGACCCTACGGATACGCAGTATTTT. This sequence encodes CASSVVAGDPTDTQYF.

The rearrangement uses TRBV9 and TRBJ1-3, with TRBD1 matching 8 bases. The ends lost 3 bases at V and 7 bases at J; junction bases unmatched: 6. There are 14 residues in the CDR3. Germline lookup yields CDR1 SGDLS and CDR2 YYNGEE. The CDR3 loop is CASSAQGAWNTIYF. DNA of the CDR3: TGTGCCAGCAGCGCCCAGGGGGCCTGGAACACCATATATTTT.

This clone showed up just once. This sequence joins TRBV24-1 and TRBJ2-2, with D perhaps TRBD2 (5 bases). Germline CDR1 is KGHDR and CDR2 is SFDVKD. V gave up 3 bases and J gave up 1 base, with 8 bases separating them. CDR3 length: 15 residues. The DNA of the CDR3 is TGTGCCACCAGTGATCCTGAGGGGAACACCGGGGAGCTGTTTTTT. It codes for CATSDPEGNTGELFF.

This clone has more than one count but fewer than ten. The chain links TRBV11-2 to TRBJ2-2; D may be TRBD1 (6 bases). The V and J ends lost 6 bases and 1 base respectively, with 12 bases between them. CDR1 is SGHAT, CDR2 FQNNGV, per germline. The CDR3 is made up of 15 amino acids. In DNA, the CDR3 is TGTGCCAGCAGTCTGAGGACAGTGAACACCGGGGAGCTGTTTTTT. Protein sequence: CASSLRTVNTGELFF.

This rearrangement joins TRBV27 to TRBJ2-3, with 7 positions matching TRBD2. With 7 bases clipped from V and 2 bases from J, the junction kept 9 bases outside the gene matches. Germline V lookup: CDR1 MNHEY, CDR2 SMNVEV (reference sequence). The CDR3 extends over 15 amino acids. The CDR3 reads CASTPGGGPTDTQYF. The CDR3 nucleotides read TGTGCCAGCACCCCGGGCGGGGGACCCACAGATACGCAGTATTTT.

The J gene is TRBJ1-2, the V gene TRBV28; D is unresolved. Germline CDR1 reads MDHEN; CDR2 reads SYDVKM. This CDR3 region has 12 residues. Trimming took 6 bases from V and 9 from J, leaving 14 bases between them. The CDR3 sequence: CASSSLAPSYTF. The CDR3 coding sequence is TGTGCCAGCAGCTCCCTGGCCCCCAGCTACACCTTC.

This chain links TRBV4-2 with TRBJ2-5; TRBD2 aligns across 8 bases. CDR1 is LGHNA, CDR2 YNFKEQ, per germline. Trimming at V came to 1 base and at J to 2 bases, leaving 3 bases not matched to a gene. The CDR3 covers 15 residues. The CDR3: CASSQVGGVQETQYF. The CDR3 nucleotides read TGTGCCAGCAGCCAAGTCGGGGGGGTTCAAGAGACCCAGTACTTC.

The rearrangement uses TRBV18 and TRBJ2-3; 7 positions match TRBD1. The ends lost 4 bases at V and 4 bases at J; junction bases unmatched: 2. CDR1 is KGHSH, CDR2 LQKENI, per germline. The CDR3 covers 13 residues. Written as DNA, the CDR3 is TGTGCCAGCTCACAGGGGGCCGCAGATACGCAGTATTTT. It translates to CASSQGAADTQYF.

The chain has TRBV3-1 (or the pseudogene TRBV3-2) and TRBJ2-1, with D possibly matching TRBD1 (6 bases). V lost 4 bases and J 3 bases, leaving 13 bases between the germline ends. Germline CDR1 reads LGHDT; CDR2 reads YNNKEL (reference sequence). CDR3 length: 15 residues. Here the CDR3 DNA reads TGTGCCAGCAGCCGCAGGGGCGGGCTCTACAATGAGCAGTTCTTC. The encoded protein is CASSRRGGLYNEQFF.

This clone showed up just a few times. CDR3 region: CASSLGEVYNTEAFF. As DNA, the CDR3 is TGTGCCAGCAGCTTAGGAGAGGTCTACAACACTGAAGCTTTCTTT. The V and J genes are TRBV7-9 and TRBJ1-1; D unclear. V lost 1 base and J lost 2, with 11 bases in between. Germline V gene sequence: CDR1 SEHNR, CDR2 FQNEAQ (reference sequence). The length of the CDR3 is 15 residues.